This TCR beta chain was found in a study of identifying expanded T cells in peripheral blood. Findings and limits, study-wide: Clone count variance between roughly 2-week samples rose with total template count.

On this clone: Its antigen remains unknown.

Germline-derived CDR1 and CDR2 are SGHRS and YFSETQ. This CDR3 region has 14 residues. The ends lost 0 bases at V and 4 bases at J; junction bases unmatched: 4. Sequencing was performed with immunoSEQ multiplex PCR; in TCRdb, only in-frame clones are kept and a portion is missing. The sample consists of fewer than 80,000 clones, under 85% of them appearing once. The specimen sequenced was blood. The TCR comes from a person between 18 and 75 years old in good health. The chain is built from TRBV5-1 and TRBJ2-7; 7 bases agree with TRBD2. The CDR3 region is CASSLVLAAYEQYF. The CDR3 DNA is TGCGCCAGCAGCTTGGTGCTAGCGGCATACGAGCAGTACTTC.